This T cell receptor (beta chain) was sequenced in a study of T cell responses to AZD1222 COVID-19 vaccine. Findings of the study overall: White British ancestry dominated among donors, who included more females, and clonal diversity was possibly underestimated.

Losses at the gene ends were 6 bases for V and 4 bases for J; bases not matched to a gene: 10. The V gene's germline CDR1 is MDHEN and CDR2 SYDVKM. This CDR3 spans 15 amino acids. As to this clone: Its matching antigen is unknown.

Data came from immunoSEQ multiplex PCR; TCRdb stores just in-frame clones and leaves some out. The sample holds about 59,000 clones, roughly 87% seen once. V usage is TRBV28 and J usage is TRBJ2-3; 7 nucleotides agree with TRBD2. Sequenced material: peripheral blood, taken 28 days after the second AZD1222 dose. This TCR came from an adult who received the AZD1222 COVID-19 vaccine. The CDR3 here is CASRTSGAGADTQYF. The CDR3 coding sequence is TGTGCCAGCAGGACCAGCGGGGCAGGCGCAGATACGCAGTATTTT.